A single T cell receptor (beta chain) is shown here with its context. This entry is derived from a study of blood T cell repertoires in COVID-19. Libraries were prepared by immunoSEQ multiplex PCR; TCRdb keeps only in-frame clonotypes and omits some of them. This table has 200,000 to 250,000 clones, around 90% appearing once. The CDR3 runs 16 residues. Germline CDR1 SGHAT, CDR2 FQNNGV. V was pared by 3 bases and J by 8 bases, with 10 bases of the junction left unmatched. The sequence was collected from a man aged 60 to 75 who had recovered from COVID-19. The chain recombines TRBV11-2 with TRBJ2-1; 10 positions match TRBD2. The sample was peripheral blood. In nucleotides, the CDR3 is TGTGCCAGCAGCTTTCAAGCGGGGGGGCTGGCCGATGAGCAGTTCTTC. Its protein product is CASSFQAGGLADEQFF.